A single sample gave rise to the 30 T cell receptor beta chains below, sequenced in a study of T-cell memory formation after mild COVID-19. TCRdb re-called the 5' RACE reads with MiXCR, one entry per CDR3 protein. The table has fewer than 700,000 distinct CDR3 sequences, roughly 18% seen once. The sample was PBMCs or a T cell subset sorted from them (not recorded which). These TCRs come from an adult woman who had mild COVID-19 (a few samples of this study predate the infection). Cell type and time point are not known.

The J gene is TRBJ1-1, the V gene TRBV19; weak D call: TRBD1 (5 bases). Between the trimmed V and J ends, which lost 6 bases and 0 bases, there was a span of 11 bases. The CDR3 extends over 14 amino acids. CDR1 LNHDA and CDR2 SQIVND come from the germline V gene (reference sequence). Here the CDR3 DNA reads TGTGCCAGTAGGGACCCAGGGATGAACACTGAAGCTTTCTTT. Residues: CASRDPGMNTEAFF.

The table lists this clonotype with a few counts. The V call is TRBV19, the J call TRBJ2-4; D is ambiguous. V was shortened by 7 bases and J by 6 bases, with 13 bases between the two germline ends. This CDR3 contains 13 residues. Germline CDR1 reads LNHDA; CDR2 reads SQIVND (reference sequence). The CDR3 DNA reads TGTGCCAGTATGAGACCGGGCCTAAACATTCAGTACTTC. Translated, it gives CASMRPGLNIQYF.

The genes are TRBV20-1 and TRBJ2-2; D is undetermined. The CDR3 length is 13 residues. With 3 bases removed from V and 7 bases from J, the gap between germline ends came to 12 bases. Looked up from germline, CDR1 is DFQATT and CDR2 is SNEGSKA (reference sequence). The CDR3 DNA reads TGCAGTGCTAGTCAAGGAACGTTCGGGGAGCTGTTTTTT. Translating it yields CSASQGTFGELFF.

This clonotype has more than one count but fewer than ten. The chain couples TRBV7-2 to TRBJ2-7; D may be TRBD2 (5 bases). The CDR3 is 16 amino acids. V was shortened by 6 bases and J by 0 bases, with 18 bases between the two germline ends. Germline CDR1 SGHTA, CDR2 FQGNSA. CDR3 region: CASSPNLASSSYEQYF. The CDR3 region has the DNA TGTGCCAGCAGTCCTAACCTAGCTTCGAGCTCCTACGAGCAGTACTTC.

J is TRBJ2-3 and V is TRBV24-1, with 11 bases fitting TRBD2. CDR1 and CDR2 (germline): KGHDR, SFDVKD. V trimming: 5 bases; J trimming: 5 bases; junction bases outside the gene matches: 5. CDR3 length equals 15 residues. The CDR3 sequence is CATSGSGGVKDTQYF. CDR3 nucleotide sequence: TGTGCCACCAGTGGTAGCGGGGGGGTTAAAGATACGCAGTATTTT.

A word on this clonotype: Since the CDR3 does not end with the conserved phenylalanine or tryptophan, this likely comes from a read error. This sequence joins TRBV12-3 or TRBV12-4 and TRBJ1-2; D uncertain. The CDR3 runs to 14 residues. Trimming took 7 bases from V and 4 from J, leaving 16 bases between them. In nucleotides, the CDR3 is TGTGCCAGCACCGCCGGCTCTTTCCCCTATGGCTACACCTCC. It encodes CASTAGSFPYGYTS.

This clonotype was counted only a few times. This chain joins TRBV7-7 and TRBJ2-5, with D tentatively TRBD1 or TRBD2 (7 bases each). The CDR3 loop spans 13 amino acids. In germline, CDR1 is SSHAT, CDR2 FNYEAQ (reference sequence). The V gene lost 3 bases and the J gene lost 7 bases, with 12 bases spanning the gap. DNA of the CDR3: TGTGCCAGCAGCTTTGACAGGGAGGGGACCCAGTACTTC. It codes for CASSFDREGTQYF.

The V and J genes are TRBV6-5 and TRBJ2-3; 9 bases are shared with TRBD2. The CDR3 length is 15 residues. Germline-derived CDR1 and CDR2 are MNHEY and SVGAGI. V shed 5 bases, J shed 4 bases, and the junction held 7 bases outside the gene matches. This chain's CDR3 is CASSPFSGGADTQYF. Written as DNA, the CDR3 is TGTGCCAGCAGTCCCTTTAGCGGGGGAGCAGATACGCAGTATTTT.

The J gene is TRBJ2-7, the V gene TRBV4-1; 11 positions match TRBD2. This CDR3 comprises 15 residues. Germline loops: CDR1 MGHRA, CDR2 YSYEKL. Trimming at V came to 5 bases and at J to 7 bases, leaving 10 bases not matched to a gene. The chain's CDR3 is CASSNLLAGVREQYF. Here the CDR3 DNA reads TGCGCCAGCAGCAACCTACTAGCGGGGGTACGTGAGCAGTACTTC.

The chain recombines TRBV24-1 with TRBJ2-5; 9 bases fit TRBD1. CDR3 length: 17 residues. Losses at the gene ends were 4 bases for V and 7 bases for J; bases not matched to a gene: 15. CDR1 KGHDR and CDR2 SFDVKD come from the germline V gene. The CDR3 loop reads CATSDPGTGSFRGTQYF. CDR3 coding DNA: TGTGCCACCAGTGACCCTGGGACAGGGAGCTTTCGGGGGACCCAGTACTTC.

This chain connects TRBV6-1 to TRBJ1-2, with D maybe TRBD1 (6 bases). The CDR3 extends over 13 amino acids. In germline, CDR1 is MNHNS, CDR2 SASEGT. V was shortened by 2 bases and J by 3 bases, with 7 bases between the two germline ends. CDR3 nucleotide sequence: TGTGCCAGCAGTGAACAGGGGCACTATGGCTACACCTTC. Protein product: CASSEQGHYGYTF.

This clonotype was picked up many times. This chain connects TRBV12-3 or TRBV12-4 to TRBJ1-1; tentatively, D is TRBD1 (6 bases). Trimming left V 6 bases short and J 4 bases short, with 12 bases between. The CDR3 consists of 13 residues. CDR3: CASSLTGSTEAFF. The CDR3 DNA sequence: TGTGCCAGCAGCCTTACAGGGTCCACTGAAGCTTTCTTT.

The rearrangement links TRBV19 to TRBJ1-3; 10 bases fit TRBD1. V shed 9 bases and J 0 bases; nucleotides not matched to a gene: 5. Looked up from germline, CDR1 is LNHDA and CDR2 is SQIVND (reference sequence). The CDR3 runs to 15 residues. CDR3 DNA sequence: TGTGCCAGCCGGGACAGGGGAAACTCTGGAAACACCATATATTTT. Amino acid sequence: CASRDRGNSGNTIYF.

The sample holds a few counts of this clonotype. The chain joins TRBV9 to TRBJ1-4; the D is unclear. Germline assignment: CDR1 SGDLS and CDR2 YYNGEE. V was cut by 0 bases and J by 8 bases, with 14 bases left in between. The CDR3 length is 15 residues. DNA for the CDR3: TGTGCCAGCAGCGTAGAGGGAAGGGTGAACGAAAAACTGTTTTTT. It yields the protein CASSVEGRVNEKLFF.

This chain links TRBV7-8 with TRBJ1-5; possible D gene TRBD1, 6 bases. Germline CDR1 is SGHVS and CDR2 is FQNEAQ. V lost 4 bases, J lost 5 bases, and 18 bases lay in between. The CDR3 consists of 16 residues. CDR3 residues: CASSSTARGGDQPQHF. The DNA for the CDR3 is TGTGCCAGCAGCTCTACAGCCAGGGGAGGGGATCAGCCCCAGCATTTT.

This clonotype was found a few times. This chain uses TRBV6-5 with TRBJ2-2; TRBD1 aligns across 7 bases. The length of the CDR3 is 15 residues. From germline, CDR1 is MNHEY and CDR2 SVGAGI. J gave up 1 base and V 5 bases, and 4 bases lay outside the gene matches. CDR3 nucleotide sequence: TGTGCCAGCAGTCAAAACAGGGGGAACACCGGGGAGCTGTTTTTT. Translation: CASSQNRGNTGELFF.

V gene TRBV12-5 combines with J gene TRBJ1-2, with a possible D match to TRBD1 (5 bases). This CDR3 contains 15 residues. Per the germline V gene, CDR1 is LGHNT and CDR2 is FRNRAP. The germline V and J ends were trimmed by 9 bases and 6 bases, with 23 bases remaining between them. CDR3 sequence: CASSSRDGGVNGYTF. For the CDR3, the DNA is TGTGCTAGCTCCTCGCGGGACGGGGGAGTTAATGGCTACACCTTC.

This clonotype was seen at least ten times. The rearrangement uses TRBV4-2 and TRBJ2-3, with 9 bases matching TRBD1. This CDR3 has 15 residues. J gave up 2 bases and V 5 bases, and 5 bases lay outside the gene matches. Germline V gives CDR1 LGHNA, CDR2 YNFKEQ. CDR3 sequence: CASSLGQGPTDTQYF. The CDR3 coding sequence is TGTGCCAGCAGCTTAGGACAGGGGCCCACAGATACGCAGTATTTT.

V and J are TRBV7-9 and TRBJ1-1; no reliable D call. This CDR3 region has 14 residues. V shed 3 bases and J shed 0 bases, with 8 bases lying between them. CDR1 SEHNR and CDR2 FQNEAQ come from the germline V gene (reference sequence). The CDR3 DNA is TGTGCCAGCAGCTTTGCTCTAATGAACACTGAAGCTTTCTTT. It yields the protein CASSFALMNTEAFF. The whole variable domain, filled in from reference TRBV7-9 and TRBJ1-1, reads DTGVSQNPRHKITKRGQNVTFRCDPISEHNRLYWYRQTLGQGPEFLTYFQNEAQLEKSRLLSDRFSAERPKGSFSTLEIQRTEQGDSAMYLCASSFALMNTEAFFGQGTRLTVV.

There are a few counts of this clonotype. The chain has TRBV5-1 and TRBJ2-1; maybe TRBD1 (6 bases). CDR3 size: 15 residues. V was shortened by 0 bases and J by 0 bases, with 7 bases between the two germline ends. Germline V gene sequence: CDR1 SGHRS, CDR2 YFSETQ. CDR3 coding DNA: TGCGCCAGCAGCTTGGAGGACAGCTCCTACAATGAGCAGTTCTTC. It codes for CASSLEDSSYNEQFF. Using reference TRBV5-1 and TRBJ2-1 for the parts outside the CDR3, the full variable domain is KAGVTQTPRYLIKTRGQQVTLSCSPISGHRSVSWYQQTPGQGLQFLFEYFSETQRNKGNFPGRFSGRQFSNSRSEMNVSTLELGDSALYLCASSLEDSSYNEQFFGPGTRLTVL.

The V gene is TRBV6-2 or TRBV6-3, the J gene TRBJ2-1; 7 bases match TRBD2. Trimming cost V 5 bases and J 13 bases; bases outside gene matches: 8. From germline, CDR1 is MNHEY and CDR2 SVGEGT. This CDR3 comprises 12 residues. Written as DNA, the CDR3 is TGTGCCAGCAGTACGTGGGGGGGGAATCAGTTCTTC. Translating gives CASSTWGGNQFF.

This clonotype came up a few times. The chain joins TRBV6-2 or TRBV6-3 to TRBJ2-6; D possibly corresponds to TRBD2 (5 bases). CDR1 is MNHEY, CDR2 SVGEGT, per germline. This CDR3 has 15 amino acids. Trimming shortened V by 8 bases and J by 0 bases, and 11 bases separated the two germline ends. The CDR3 region is CASAYRGSGANVLTF. Written as DNA, the CDR3 is TGTGCCAGCGCCTACCGGGGCTCTGGGGCCAACGTCCTGACTTTC.

CDR3 protein: CASSLRLAGPDTQYF. The CDR3 DNA reads as TGTGCCAGCAGTTTACGGCTAGCGGGTCCAGATACGCAGTATTTT. The genes are TRBV28 and TRBJ2-3; 8 bases match TRBD2. The ends lost 2 bases at V and 4 bases at J; junction bases unmatched: 5. The CDR3 consists of 15 residues. CDR1 and CDR2 from the germline V gene are MDHEN and SYDVKM. The variable domain in full, with the rest retrieved from reference TRBV28 and TRBJ2-3, is DVKVTQSSRYLVKRTGEKVFLECVQDMDHENMFWYRQDPGLGLRLIYFSYDVKMKEKGDIPEGYSVSREKKERFSLILESASTNQTSMYLCASSLRLAGPDTQYFGPGTRLTVL.

This clonotype was detected a few times. V gene TRBV12-3 or TRBV12-4 combines with J gene TRBJ2-1; 7 nucleotides line up with TRBD2. The CDR3 is 14 amino acids. V lost 6 bases, J lost 7 bases, and 9 bases stayed unmatched. The DNA of the CDR3 is TGTGCCAGCAGGGCGAGGGAGGGCCTAAATGAGCAGTTCTTC. Amino acids: CASRAREGLNEQFF.

The V call is TRBV5-1, the J call TRBJ1-2; TRBD1 is a possible D gene (5 bases). The germline gives CDR1 SGHRS, CDR2 YFSETQ. Trimming removed 0 bases from V and 7 bases from J, with 10 bases in between. The CDR3 is 13 amino acids. CDR3 in DNA: TGCGCCAGCAGCTTGGTAGGGGAGAGTGGCTACACCTTC. The encoded protein is CASSLVGESGYTF.

V usage is TRBV13 and J usage is TRBJ2-7; D possibly matches TRBD1 or TRBD2 (6 bases each). Trimming took off 4 bases at V and 5 bases at J, with 15 bases between the two ends. Germline V gene sequence: CDR1 PRHDT, CDR2 FYEKMQ (reference sequence). There are 14 residues in the CDR3. The CDR3 region has the DNA TGTGCCAGCAGCTCGCTGTGGGGGGCCCACGAGCAGTACTTC. Residues: CASSSLWGAHEQYF.

The rearrangement uses TRBV20-1 and TRBJ1-1, with 8 bases matching TRBD1. From germline, CDR1 is DFQATT and CDR2 SNEGSKA (reference sequence). The V and J ends lost 6 bases and 4 bases, in that order; junction bases with no gene match: 7. This CDR3 is 13 amino acids long. CDR3 coding DNA: TGCAGTGCCCGGACAGGGTTGCCCACTGAAGCTTTCTTT. It translates to CSARTGLPTEAFF.

The chain uses TRBV11-3 and TRBJ2-5; tentatively, D is TRBD1 (5 bases). CDR1 SGHNT and CDR2 YENEEA come from the germline V gene. This CDR3 region has 17 residues. Trimming removed 1 base at V and 5 bases at J, with 20 bases between. The DNA of the CDR3 is TGTGCCAGCAGCTTAGGGGGTCTTGGGGCCCCTCGGGAGACCCAGTACTTC. As protein: CASSLGGLGAPRETQYF.

This chain uses TRBV3-1 with TRBJ1-1; D ambiguous. CDR1 is LGHDT and CDR2 is YNNKEL in the germline V gene (reference sequence). This CDR3 region has 14 residues. V was cut by 1 base and J by 5 bases, with 11 bases left in between. The CDR3 sequence is CASSQVQAKTEAFF. DNA for the CDR3: TGTGCCAGCAGCCAAGTCCAGGCTAAGACTGAAGCTTTCTTT.

The rearrangement links TRBV9 to TRBJ2-3; 13 nucleotides match TRBD2. The trim removed 2 bases at V and 2 bases at J, leaving 5 bases unmatched. The germline CDR1 and CDR2 sequences are SGDLS and YYNGEE. The CDR3 is 17 amino acids. The CDR3 loop is CASSVGGTSGITDTQYF. The CDR3 nucleotides read TGTGCCAGCAGCGTGGGGGGGACTAGCGGGATCACAGATACGCAGTATTTT.